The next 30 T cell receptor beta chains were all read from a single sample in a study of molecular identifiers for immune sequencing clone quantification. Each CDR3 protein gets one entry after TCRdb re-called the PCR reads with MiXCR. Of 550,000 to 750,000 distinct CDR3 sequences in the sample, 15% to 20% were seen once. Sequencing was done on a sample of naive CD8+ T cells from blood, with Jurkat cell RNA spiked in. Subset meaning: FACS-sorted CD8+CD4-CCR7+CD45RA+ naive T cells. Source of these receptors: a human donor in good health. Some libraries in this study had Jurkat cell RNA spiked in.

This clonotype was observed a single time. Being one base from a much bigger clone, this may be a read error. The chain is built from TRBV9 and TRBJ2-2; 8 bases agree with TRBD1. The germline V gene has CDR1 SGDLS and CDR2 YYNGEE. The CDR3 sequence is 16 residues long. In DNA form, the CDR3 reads TGTGCCAGCAGCGTACCGGACAGGGATAACACCGGGGAGCTGTGTTTT. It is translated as CASSVPDRDNTGELCF.

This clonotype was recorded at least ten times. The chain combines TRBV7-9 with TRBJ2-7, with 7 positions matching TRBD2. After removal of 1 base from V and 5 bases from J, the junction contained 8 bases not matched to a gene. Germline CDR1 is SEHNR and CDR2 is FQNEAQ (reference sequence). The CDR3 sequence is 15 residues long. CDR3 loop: CASSLGPGLLNEQYF. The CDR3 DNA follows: TGTGCCAGCAGCTTAGGTCCGGGACTACTCAACGAGCAGTACTTC.

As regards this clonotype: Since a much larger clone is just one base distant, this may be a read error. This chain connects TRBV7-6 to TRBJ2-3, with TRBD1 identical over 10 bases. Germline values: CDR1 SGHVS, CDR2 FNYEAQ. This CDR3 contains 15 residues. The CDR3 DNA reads TGTGCCAGCAGCAAGACAGGGGGCGCGGTAGATACGCGGTATTTT. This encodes CASSKTGGAVDTRYF.

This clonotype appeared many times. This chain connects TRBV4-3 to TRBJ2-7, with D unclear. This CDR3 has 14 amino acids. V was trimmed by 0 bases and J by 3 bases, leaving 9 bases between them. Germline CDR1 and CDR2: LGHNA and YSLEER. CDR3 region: CASSQDIQSYEQYF. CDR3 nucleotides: TGCGCCAGCAGCCAAGATATACAGAGCTACGAGCAGTACTTC.

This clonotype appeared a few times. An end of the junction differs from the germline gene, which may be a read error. In nucleotides, the CDR3 is TGTGCCAGCAGCCCAACGGGGGAAGGACGGATGAACGCTGAAGCTTTCTTT. Translated, it gives CASSPTGEGRMNAEAFF. The chain couples TRBV6-5 to TRBJ1-1; D perhaps matches TRBD1 (5 bases). In germline, CDR1 is MNHEY, CDR2 SVGAGI. The length of the CDR3 is 17 residues.

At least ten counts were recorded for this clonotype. CDR3 sequence: CSVIGNTEAFF. The CDR3 nucleotides are TGCAGCGTTATCGGGAACACTGAAGCTTTCTTT. The rearrangement links TRBV29-1 to TRBJ1-1; D is unclear. The V gene lost 5 bases and the J gene lost 1 base, with 5 bases spanning the gap. The V gene's germline CDR1 is SQVTM and CDR2 ANQGSEA. This CDR3 spans 11 amino acids.

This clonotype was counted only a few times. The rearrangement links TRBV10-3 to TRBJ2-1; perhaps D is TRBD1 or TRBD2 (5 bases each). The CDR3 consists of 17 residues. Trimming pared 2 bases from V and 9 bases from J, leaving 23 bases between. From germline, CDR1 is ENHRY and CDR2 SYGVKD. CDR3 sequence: CAISELYSGPQLGEQFF. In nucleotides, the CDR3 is TGTGCCATCAGTGAGCTCTATTCGGGACCGCAACTTGGTGAGCAGTTCTTC.

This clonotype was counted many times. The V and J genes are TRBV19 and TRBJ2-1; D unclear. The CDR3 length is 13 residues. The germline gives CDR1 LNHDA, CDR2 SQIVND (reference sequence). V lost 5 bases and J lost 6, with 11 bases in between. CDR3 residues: CASSVPPRNEQFF. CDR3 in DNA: TGTGCCAGTAGTGTCCCCCCTCGCAATGAGCAGTTCTTC. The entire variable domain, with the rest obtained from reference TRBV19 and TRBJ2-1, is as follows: DGGITQSPKYLFRKEGQNVTLSCEQNLNHDAMYWYRQDPGQGLRLIYYSQIVNDFQKGDIAEGYSVSREKKESFPLTVTSAQKNPTAFYLCASSVPPRNEQFFGPGTRLTVL.

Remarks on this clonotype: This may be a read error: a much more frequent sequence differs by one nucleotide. DNA for the CDR3: TGTGCCAGTAGTATGCAGGGAACTAGCACAGATACGCGGTATTTT. It encodes CASSMQGTSTDTRYF. The chain recombines TRBV19 with TRBJ2-3, with D possibly matching TRBD2 (6 bases). CDR1 LNHDA and CDR2 SQIVND come from the germline V gene (reference sequence). The CDR3 is 15 residues long. The whole variable domain, remainder taken from reference TRBV19 and TRBJ2-3, is DGGITQSPKYLFRKEGQNVTLSCEQNLNHDAMYWYRQDPGQGLRLIYYSQIVNDFQKGDIAEGYSVSREKKESFPLTVTSAQKNPTAFYLCASSMQGTSTDTRYFGPGTRLTVL.

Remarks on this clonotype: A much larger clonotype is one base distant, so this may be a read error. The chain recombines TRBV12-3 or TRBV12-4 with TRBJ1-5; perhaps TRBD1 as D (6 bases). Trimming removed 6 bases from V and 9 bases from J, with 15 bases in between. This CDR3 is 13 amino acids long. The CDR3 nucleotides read TGTGCCAGCAGCCCGGGGGGGGCTCGGCCCCAGCATTTT. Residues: CASSPGGARPQHF.

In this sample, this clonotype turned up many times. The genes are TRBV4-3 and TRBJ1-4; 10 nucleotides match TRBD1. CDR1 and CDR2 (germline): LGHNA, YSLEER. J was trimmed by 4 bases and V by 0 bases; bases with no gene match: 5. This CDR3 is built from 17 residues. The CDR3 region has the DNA TGCGCCAGCAGCCAAGATTTGACAGGGGGCCATAATGAAAAACTGTTTTTT. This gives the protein CASSQDLTGGHNEKLFF.

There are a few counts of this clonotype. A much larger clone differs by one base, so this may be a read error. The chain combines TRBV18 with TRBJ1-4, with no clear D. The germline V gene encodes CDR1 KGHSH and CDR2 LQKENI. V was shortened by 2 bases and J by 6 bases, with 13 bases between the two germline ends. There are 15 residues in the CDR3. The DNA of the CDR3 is TGTGCCAGCTCACCAGTATGGATAATGGATGAAAAACTGTTTTTT. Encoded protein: CASSPVWIMDEKLFF.

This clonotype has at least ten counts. The CDR3 protein is CASSMGGPNTEAFF. As DNA, the CDR3 is TGTGCCAGTAGTATGGGCGGCCCGAACACTGAAGCTTTCTTT. The chain has TRBV19 and TRBJ1-1; no clear D. The CDR3 contains 14 residues. V lost 3 bases to trimming and J lost 1 base, with 9 bases between them. CDR1 and CDR2 from the germline V gene are LNHDA and SQIVND (reference sequence).

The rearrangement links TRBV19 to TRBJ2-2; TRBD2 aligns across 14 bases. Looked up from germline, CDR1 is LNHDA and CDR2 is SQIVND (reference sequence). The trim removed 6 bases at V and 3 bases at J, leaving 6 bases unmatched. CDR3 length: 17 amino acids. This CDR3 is CASSQRGLAGDTGELFF. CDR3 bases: TGTGCCAGTAGCCAAAGGGGACTAGCGGGGGACACCGGGGAGCTGTTTTTT.

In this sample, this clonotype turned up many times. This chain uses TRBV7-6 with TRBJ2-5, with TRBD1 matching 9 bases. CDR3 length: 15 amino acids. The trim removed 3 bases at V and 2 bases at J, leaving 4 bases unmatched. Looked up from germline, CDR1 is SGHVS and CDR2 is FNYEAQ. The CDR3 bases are TGTGCCAGCAGCTTCTCCGGGACAGGGCAAGAGACCCAGTACTTC. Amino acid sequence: CASSFSGTGQETQYF. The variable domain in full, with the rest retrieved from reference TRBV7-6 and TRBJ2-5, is GAGVSQSPRYKVTKRGQDVALRCDPISGHVSLYWYRQALGQGPEFLTYFNYEAQQDKSGLPNDRFSAERPEGSISTLTIQRTEQRDSAMYRCASSFSGTGQETQYFGPGTRLLVL.

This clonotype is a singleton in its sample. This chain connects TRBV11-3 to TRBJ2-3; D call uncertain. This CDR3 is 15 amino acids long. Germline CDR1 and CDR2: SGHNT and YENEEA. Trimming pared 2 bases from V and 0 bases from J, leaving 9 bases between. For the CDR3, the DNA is TGTGCCAGCAGCTTATGTGGGGTTAGCACAGATACGCAGTATTTT. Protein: CASSLCGVSTDTQYF.

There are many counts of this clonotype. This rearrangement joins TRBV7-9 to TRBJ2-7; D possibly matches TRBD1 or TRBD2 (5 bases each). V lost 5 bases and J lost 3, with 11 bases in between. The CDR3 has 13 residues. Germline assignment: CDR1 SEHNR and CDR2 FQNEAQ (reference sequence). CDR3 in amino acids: CASSAWGNYEQYF. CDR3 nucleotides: TGTGCCAGCAGCGCATGGGGGAACTACGAGCAGTACTTC.

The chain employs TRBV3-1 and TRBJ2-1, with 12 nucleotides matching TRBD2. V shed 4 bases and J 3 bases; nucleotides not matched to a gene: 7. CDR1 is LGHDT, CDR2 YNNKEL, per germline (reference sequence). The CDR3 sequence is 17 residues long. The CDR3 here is CASSPIGLAGIYNEQFF. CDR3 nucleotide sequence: TGTGCCAGCAGCCCAATCGGACTAGCGGGGATCTACAATGAGCAGTTCTTC.

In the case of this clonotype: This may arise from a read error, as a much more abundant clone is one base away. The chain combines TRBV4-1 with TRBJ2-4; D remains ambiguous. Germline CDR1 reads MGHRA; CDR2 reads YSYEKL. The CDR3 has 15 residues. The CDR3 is CASSQVTVAKNIRYF. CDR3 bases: TGCGCCAGCAGCCAAGTTACAGTAGCCAAAAACATTCGGTACTTC.

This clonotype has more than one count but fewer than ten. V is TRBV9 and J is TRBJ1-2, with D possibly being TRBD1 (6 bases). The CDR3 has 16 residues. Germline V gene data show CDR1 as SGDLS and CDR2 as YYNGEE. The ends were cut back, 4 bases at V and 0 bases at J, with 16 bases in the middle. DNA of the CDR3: TGTGCCAGCAGCCAGGAGGGGGGCTTAGCTAACTATGGCTACACCTTC. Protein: CASSQEGGLANYGYTF.

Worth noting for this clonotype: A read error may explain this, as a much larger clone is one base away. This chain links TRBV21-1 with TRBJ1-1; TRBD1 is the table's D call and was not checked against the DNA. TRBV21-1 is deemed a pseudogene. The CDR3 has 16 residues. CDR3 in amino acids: CASSFKYREGAGEAFF. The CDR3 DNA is TGTGCCAGCAGCTTTAAATACAGGGAAGGGGCCGGTGAAGCTTTCTTT.

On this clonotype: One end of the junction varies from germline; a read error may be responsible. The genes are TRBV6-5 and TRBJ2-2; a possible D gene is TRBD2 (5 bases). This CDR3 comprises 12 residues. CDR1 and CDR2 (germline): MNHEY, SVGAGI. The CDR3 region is CASSLSTGEPFF. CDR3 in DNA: TGTGCCAGCAGTTTGAGCACCGGGGAGCCGTTTTTT.

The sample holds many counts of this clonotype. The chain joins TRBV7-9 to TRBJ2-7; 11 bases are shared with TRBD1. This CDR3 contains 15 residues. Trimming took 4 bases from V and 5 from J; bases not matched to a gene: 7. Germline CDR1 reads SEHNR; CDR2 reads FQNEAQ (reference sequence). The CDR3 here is CASSSRDRGYHEQYF. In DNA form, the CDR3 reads TGTGCCAGCAGCTCCCGGGACAGGGGGTATCACGAGCAGTACTTC.

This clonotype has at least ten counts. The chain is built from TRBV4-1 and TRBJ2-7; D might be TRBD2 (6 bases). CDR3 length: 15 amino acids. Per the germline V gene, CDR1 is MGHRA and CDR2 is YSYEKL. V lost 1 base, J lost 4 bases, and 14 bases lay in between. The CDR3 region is CASSQVTGGGYEQYF. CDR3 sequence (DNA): TGCGCCAGCAGCCAAGTCACAGGCGGAGGGTACGAGCAGTACTTC.

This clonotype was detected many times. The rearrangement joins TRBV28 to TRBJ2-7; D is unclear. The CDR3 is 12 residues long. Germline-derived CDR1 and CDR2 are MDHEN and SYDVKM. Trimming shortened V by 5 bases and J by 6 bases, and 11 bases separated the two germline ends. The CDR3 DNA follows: TGTGCCAGCAGTGACCTCAATCTCGAGCAGTACTTC. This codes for CASSDLNLEQYF. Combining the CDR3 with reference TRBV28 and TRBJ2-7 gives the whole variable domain DVKVTQSSRYLVKRTGEKVFLECVQDMDHENMFWYRQDPGLGLRLIYFSYDVKMKEKGDIPEGYSVSREKKERFSLILESASTNQTSMYLCASSDLNLEQYFGPGTRLTVT.

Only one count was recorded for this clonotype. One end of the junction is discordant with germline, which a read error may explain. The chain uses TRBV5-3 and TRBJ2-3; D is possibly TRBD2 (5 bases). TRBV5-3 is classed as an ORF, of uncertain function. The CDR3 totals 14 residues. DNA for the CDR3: TGTGCCAGCAGCTTGGTCCCGGGAACAGATATGCAGTATTTT. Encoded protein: CASSLVPGTDMQYF.

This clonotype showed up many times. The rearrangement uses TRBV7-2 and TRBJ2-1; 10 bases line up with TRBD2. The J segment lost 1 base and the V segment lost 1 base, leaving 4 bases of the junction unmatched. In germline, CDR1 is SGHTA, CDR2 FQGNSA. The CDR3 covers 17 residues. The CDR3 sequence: CASSLGTSGWSYNEQFF. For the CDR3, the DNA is TGTGCCAGCAGCTTAGGGACTAGCGGTTGGTCCTACAATGAGCAGTTCTTC.

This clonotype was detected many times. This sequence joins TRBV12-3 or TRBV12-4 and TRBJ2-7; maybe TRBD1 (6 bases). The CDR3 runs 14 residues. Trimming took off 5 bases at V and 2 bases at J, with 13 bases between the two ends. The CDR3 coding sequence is TGTGCCAGCAGTCAAGGGGGTTTCACCTACGAGCAGTACTTC. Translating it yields CASSQGGFTYEQYF.

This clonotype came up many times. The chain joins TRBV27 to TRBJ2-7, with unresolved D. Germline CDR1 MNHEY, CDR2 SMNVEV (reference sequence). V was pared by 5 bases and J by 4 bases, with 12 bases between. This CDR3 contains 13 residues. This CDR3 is CASSLTLPYEQYF. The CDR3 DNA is TGTGCCAGCAGTCTCACGCTCCCGTACGAGCAGTACTTC.

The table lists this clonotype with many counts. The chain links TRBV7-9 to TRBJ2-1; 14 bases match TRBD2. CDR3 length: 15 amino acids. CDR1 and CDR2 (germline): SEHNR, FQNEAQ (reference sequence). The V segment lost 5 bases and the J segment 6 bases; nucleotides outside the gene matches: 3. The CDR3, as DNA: TGTGCCAGCAGCGCGGGACTAGCGGGAGTCAATGAGCAGTTCTTC. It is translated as CASSAGLAGVNEQFF.